The 28 T cell receptor beta chains listed next were all sequenced from one sample in a study of post-analysis software for immune sequencing data. TCR beta libraries were prepared from cDNA with unique molecular identifiers. One entry per CDR3 protein, called by TCRdb with MiXCR from the PCR reads. The sample holds fewer than 900,000 distinct CDR3 sequences, 40% to 55% seen once. General observations from the study: Controls showed lower frequencies than patients for 5 or 6 TRBV segments, and TRBV5-6, TRBV5-1 and TRBV20-1 were among these.

These TCRs' antigens remain unknown. Specimen: blood. These receptors were collected from a girl under 18 with multiple sclerosis.

J is TRBJ2-3 and V is TRBV12-3 or TRBV12-4, with 13 nucleotides matching TRBD2. J was trimmed by 0 bases and V by 3 bases; bases with no gene match: 6. CDR3 size: 18 residues. The CDR3 sequence: CASSFETSGRQSTDTQYF. For the CDR3, the DNA is TGTGCCAGCAGTTTTGAGACTAGCGGGAGGCAGAGCACAGATACGCAGTATTTT.

This clonotype is a singleton in its sample. The chain couples TRBV27 to TRBJ1-4, with TRBD1 matching over 7 bases. Germline V CDR1 and CDR2: MNHEY, SMNVEV (reference sequence). This CDR3 has 16 amino acids. V was pared by 2 bases and J by 7 bases, with 10 bases of the junction left unmatched. The CDR3 nucleotides read TGTGCCAGCAGTTTAAGGGGGCAGGGGCGAGGTGAAAAACTGTTTTTT. Translating it yields CASSLRGQGRGEKLFF.

This clonotype was observed once. This chain links TRBV7-9 with TRBJ2-4; D perhaps matches TRBD1 (6 bases). The end of the DNA fits TRBJ2-7 better, so the J call may be wrong. The CDR3 covers 13 residues. Germline V gene sequence: CDR1 SEHNR, CDR2 FQNEAQ (reference sequence). CDR3 sequence reads: CASSIGTLTEQYF. The CDR3 bases are TGTGCCAGCAGCATCGGGACATTAACCGAGCAGTACTTC.

This clonotype was detected a few times. The gene calls are TRBV10-2 and TRBJ1-2; TRBD1 agrees at 7 bases. Germline V gene data show CDR1 as WSHSY and CDR2 as SAAADI. This CDR3 is built from 15 residues. V lost 8 bases to trimming and J lost 6 bases; unmatched junction nucleotides: 15. CDR3 sequence: CASLGLADRADGYTF. The CDR3 DNA is TGCGCCAGCCTCGGGTTGGCAGACAGGGCGGATGGCTACACCTTC.

This clonotype was found a few times. The V and J genes are TRBV5-5 and TRBJ2-3; TRBD2 is a possible D gene (6 bases). This CDR3 is 16 amino acids long. V was trimmed by 4 bases and J by 1 base, leaving 16 bases between them. Germline values: CDR1 SGHKS, CDR2 YYEKEE (reference sequence). The chain's CDR3 is CASSPPDGSRTDTQYF. The CDR3 nucleotides read TGTGCCAGCAGCCCACCCGACGGGAGCCGCACAGATACGCAGTATTTT.

This clonotype was observed a single time. At one boundary the junction diverges from the germline segment, which might be a read error. V usage is TRBV29-1 and J usage is TRBJ2-1, with 8 bases aligning to TRBD2. The CDR3 loop spans 13 amino acids. The germline CDR1 and CDR2 sequences are SQVTM and ANQGSEA. The chain's CDR3 is CGVAGRAYNEQFF. CDR3 DNA sequence: TGCGGCGTTGCCGGGAGGGCTTACAATGAGCAGTTCTTC.

This rearrangement joins TRBV7-2 to TRBJ2-1, with 10 bases matching TRBD1. In germline, CDR1 is SGHTA, CDR2 FQGNSA. The CDR3 is 15 amino acids. The trim removed 1 base at V and 5 bases at J, leaving 2 bases unmatched. The CDR3 loop reads CASSLVGTGDNEQFF. In DNA form, the CDR3 reads TGTGCCAGCAGCTTAGTAGGGACAGGGGACAATGAGCAGTTCTTC.

The rearrangement links TRBV19 to TRBJ2-7, with D possibly being TRBD2 (5 bases). The germline V gene encodes CDR1 LNHDA and CDR2 SQIVND (reference sequence). The CDR3 covers 14 residues. Trimming pared 4 bases from V and 2 bases from J, leaving 12 bases between. CDR3 region: CASSTVRGPYEQYF. The CDR3 coding sequence is TGTGCCAGTAGTACCGTCAGAGGGCCCTACGAGCAGTACTTC.

The chain carries TRBV7-9 and TRBJ2-1; possible D gene TRBD2, 5 bases. The CDR3 consists of 14 residues. Germline-derived CDR1 and CDR2 are SEHNR and FQNEAQ (reference sequence). The ends were cut back, 3 bases at V and 8 bases at J, with 14 bases in the middle. Here the CDR3 DNA reads TGTGCCAGCAGCTTCACTTCCAGCGGCTATGAGCAGTTCTTC. Its translation is CASSFTSSGYEQFF.

The chain employs TRBV21-1 and TRBJ2-4; the table's D call of TRBD1 was not tested on the DNA. TRBV21-1 is termed a pseudogene. CDR3 size: 13 residues. CDR3 in amino acids: CASSKAGDRERYF. The CDR3 nucleotides are TGTGCCAGCAGCAAAGCAGGGGACAGGGAGCGGTACTTC.

This clonotype was observed a handful of times. The J gene is TRBJ1-2, the V gene TRBV28; possibly TRBD1 for D (5 bases). V lost 2 bases, J lost 3 bases, and 19 bases lay in between. The length of the CDR3 is 17 residues. Per germline, CDR1 MDHEN and CDR2 SYDVKM. This CDR3 reads CASSLVGDVKADYGYTF. DNA of the CDR3: TGTGCCAGCAGTTTAGTCGGGGACGTTAAGGCGGACTATGGCTACACCTTC.

The chain is built from TRBV29-1 and TRBJ1-2, with 7 bases aligning to TRBD1. The CDR3 covers 14 residues. The junction had 10 bases not matched to a gene; V was cut back by 3 bases and J by 6 bases. Looked up from germline, CDR1 is SQVTM and CDR2 is ANQGSEA. CDR3 sequence reads: CSVDEQGFRNGYTF. The CDR3 nucleotides are TGCAGCGTTGACGAACAGGGGTTTCGGAATGGCTACACCTTC. Together with reference TRBV29-1 and TRBJ1-2, the CDR3 gives the full variable domain: SAVISQKPSRDICQRGTSLTIQCQVDSQVTMMFWYRQQPGQSLTLIATANQGSEATYESGFVIDKFPISRPNLTFSTLTVSNMSPEDSSIYLCSVDEQGFRNGYTFGSGTRLTVV.

This clonotype has only a few counts. The chain is built from TRBV7-6 and TRBJ2-7, with a tentative D call TRBD2 (5 bases). Trimming removed 2 bases at V and 5 bases at J, with 10 bases between. The V gene's germline CDR1 is SGHVS and CDR2 FNYEAQ. The CDR3 is 13 residues long. The CDR3 sequence is CASSLYLGDEQYF. The DNA for the CDR3 is TGTGCCAGCAGCTTATATTTGGGAGACGAGCAGTACTTC.

This clonotype was observed a handful of times. J is TRBJ1-2 and V is TRBV25-1; D is unclear. The CDR3 sequence is 14 residues long. The V end lost 5 bases, the J end lost 0 bases, and 10 bases lay between the germline ends. The germline CDR1 and CDR2 sequences are MGHDK and SYGVNS. CDR3 bases: TGTGCCAGCAGTCGGGAGGGAGCTAACTATGGCTACACCTTC. Translation gives CASSREGANYGYTF.

V gene TRBV4-3 combines with J gene TRBJ1-6, with TRBD1 identical over 7 bases. The CDR3 has 15 residues. Germline trimming cut 1 base from V and 10 bases from J; bases unmatched to any gene: 7. Germline CDR1 and CDR2: LGHNA and YSLEER. In nucleotides, the CDR3 is TGCGCCAGCAGCCAAGTCCGGGACAGACAGTCACCCCTCCACTTT. Translation: CASSQVRDRQSPLHF.

This rearrangement joins TRBV6-5 to TRBJ2-1; TRBD1 matches at 9 bases. Germline loops: CDR1 MNHEY, CDR2 SVGAGI. The CDR3 length is 18 residues. The junction had 8 bases not matched to a gene; V was cut back by 2 bases and J by 0 bases. The CDR3 region is CASSYDTGTGSSYNEQFF. Here the CDR3 DNA reads TGTGCCAGCAGTTACGATACTGGGACAGGGAGCTCCTACAATGAGCAGTTCTTC.

The J gene is TRBJ2-1, the V gene TRBV6-6; D ambiguous. The CDR3 covers 11 residues. The germline V gene encodes CDR1 MNHNY and CDR2 SVGAGI (reference sequence). Trimming pared 9 bases from V and 5 bases from J, leaving 8 bases between. The CDR3, as DNA: TGTGCCAGTACTCACCACAATGAGCAGTTCTTC. This encodes CASTHHNEQFF.

The chain carries TRBV18 and TRBJ2-7; D is unresolved. The CDR3 loop spans 13 amino acids. Trimming pared 6 bases from V and 3 bases from J, leaving 12 bases between. Per the germline V gene, CDR1 is KGHSH and CDR2 is LQKENI. CDR3 in amino acids: CASSASAYYEQYF. CDR3 coding DNA: TGTGCCAGCTCGGCCAGCGCCTACTACGAGCAGTACTTC. The full variable domain, completed using reference TRBV18 and TRBJ2-7, is NAGVMQNPRHLVRRRGQEARLRCSPMKGHSHVYWYRQLPEEGLKFMVYLQKENIIDESGMPKERFSAEFPKEGPSILRIQQVVRGDSAAYFCASSASAYYEQYFGPGTRLTVT.

The chain recombines TRBV5-8 with TRBJ1-5; 7 positions agree with TRBD1. CDR1 is SGHTS, CDR2 YDEGEE, per germline. J was trimmed by 9 bases and V by 2 bases; bases with no gene match: 8. This CDR3 spans 14 amino acids. CDR3 coding DNA: TGTGCCAGCAGCTTCCGGGACAGAGGCTCGCCCCAGCATTTT. It codes for CASSFRDRGSPQHF.

The chain links TRBV10-3 to TRBJ2-6, with TRBD1 matching 8 bases. Germline lookup yields CDR1 ENHRY and CDR2 SYGVKD. V was pared by 0 bases and J by 1 base, with 8 bases of the junction left unmatched. CDR3 size: 19 residues. The DNA of the CDR3 is TGTGCCATCAGTGAGTCGTTTGGTCAGGGGGCGTCTGGGGCCAACGTCCTGACTTTC. This translates into CAISESFGQGASGANVLTF.

The chain uses TRBV11-2 and TRBJ1-1; perhaps TRBD1 as D (5 bases). With 1 base removed from V and 7 bases from J, the gap between germline ends came to 10 bases. Germline V gene sequence: CDR1 SGHAT, CDR2 FQNNGV. This CDR3 has 13 residues. The CDR3 nucleotides read TGTGCCAGCAGCTTAGGAAGGGACCGTGAAGCTTTCTTT. Its protein product is CASSLGRDREAFF.

The chain combines TRBV20-1 with TRBJ2-4; D not certain. Germline-derived CDR1 and CDR2 are DFQATT and SNEGSKA (reference sequence). Trimming shortened V by 6 bases and J by 8 bases, and 8 bases separated the two germline ends. This CDR3 is built from 10 residues. The CDR3 reads CSALWDIQYF. The CDR3 nucleotides are TGCAGTGCCCTATGGGACATTCAGTACTTC.

The V call is TRBV27, the J call TRBJ1-5, with a weak D call TRBD1 (5 bases). The CDR3 runs 15 residues. From germline, CDR1 is MNHEY and CDR2 SMNVEV (reference sequence). V was pared by 1 base and J by 6 bases, with 13 bases between. In DNA form, the CDR3 reads TGTGCCAGCAGTTTATGGGGGGGGGTTGGTCAGCCCCAGCATTTT. Protein product: CASSLWGGVGQPQHF.

The CDR3 DNA sequence: TGCGCCAGCGGGAGACAGGGGAGGAACACTGAAGCTTTCTTT. Its translation is CASGRQGRNTEAFF. This chain connects TRBV5-1 to TRBJ1-1, with TRBD1 identical over 8 bases. CDR1 is SGHRS, CDR2 YFSETQ, per germline. V lost 7 bases, J lost 1 base, and 6 bases stayed unmatched. The CDR3 sequence is 14 residues long.

The chain is built from TRBV7-9 and TRBJ2-6; unclear D gene. Germline V gives CDR1 SEHNR, CDR2 FQNEAQ (reference sequence). The V end was cut by 4 bases, the J end by 4 bases, with 20 bases between. This CDR3 is built from 18 residues. CDR3: CASSSPIGALSGANVLTF. For the CDR3, the DNA is TGTGCCAGCAGCTCGCCGATAGGCGCCCTGTCCGGGGCCAACGTCCTGACTTTC.

This clonotype was observed a handful of times. The chain is built from TRBV11-2 and TRBJ2-1, with D uncertain. Trimming stripped 1 base from V and 8 bases from J, with 6 bases between. This CDR3 has 12 amino acids. CDR1 is SGHAT and CDR2 is FQNNGV in the germline V gene. The CDR3 coding sequence is TGTGCCAGCAGCTTAGTTTCCCATGAGCAGTTCTTC. Protein sequence: CASSLVSHEQFF.

This chain joins TRBV27 and TRBJ2-7; D ambiguous. Germline CDR1 MNHEY, CDR2 SMNVEV (reference sequence). The CDR3 is 15 residues long. Deletions cut 8 bases from V and 3 bases from J, with 20 bases between. The CDR3 sequence: CASLPRTGRDYEQYF. CDR3 coding DNA: TGTGCCAGCCTACCTAGAACCGGTCGAGACTACGAGCAGTACTTC.

This clonotype came up a few times. The chain joins TRBV5-8 to TRBJ1-5, with unresolved D. The V gene lost 2 bases and the J gene lost 4 bases, with 13 bases spanning the gap. Germline V gene data show CDR1 as SGHTS and CDR2 as YDEGEE. This CDR3 comprises 15 residues. The CDR3 reads CASSLPGQGNQPQHF. The DNA of the CDR3 is TGTGCCAGCAGCTTACCGGGCCAAGGTAATCAGCCCCAGCATTTT.